This entry lists 17 T cell receptor beta chains sequenced from one sample in a study of cytomegalovirus exposure and HLA in healthy donors. PCR primers comprised 60 Vbeta and 13 Jbeta primers. Only in-frame clones appear in the TCRdb table, and some are missing; sequencing was by immunoSEQ multiplex PCR. Counted here are about 98,000 clones, approximately 72% occurring once; the ten biggest clones make up about 10%. Sequencing was carried out using PBMCs. The origin of the receptors is a man aged 18 to 30 in good health and CMV-seropositive.

This sequence joins TRBV30 and TRBJ1-5; tentative D call: TRBD1 (5 bases). CDR1 is GTSNPN, CDR2 SVGIG, per germline (reference sequence). The CDR3 loop spans 14 amino acids. With 4 bases removed from V and 7 bases from J, the gap between germline ends came to 17 bases. The CDR3, as DNA: TGTGCCTGGACCAGCGGAGGGACGGGACAGCCCCAGCATTTT. This encodes CAWTSGGTGQPQHF.

The J gene is TRBJ1-2, the V gene TRBV4-1; D remains unclear. Germline V gene sequence: CDR1 MGHRA, CDR2 YSYEKL. Trimming left V 0 bases short and J 3 bases short, with 14 bases between. This CDR3 has 16 residues. The CDR3, as DNA: TGCGCCAGCAGCCAAGATTCAGGCAGGCCTGACTATGGCTACACCTTC. It codes for CASSQDSGRPDYGYTF.

Points on this clone: One junction end disagrees with the germline gene, perhaps due to a read error. The V and J genes are TRBV2 and TRBJ2-3, with 10 nucleotides matching TRBD2. Per germline, CDR1 SNHLY and CDR2 FYNNEI. CDR3 length: 18 residues. The CDR3 here is CASIESGGALASTDTQYF. For the CDR3, the DNA is TGTGCCAGCATTGAAAGCGGGGGGGCCCTAGCTAGCACAGATACGCAGTATTTT.

This clone turned up a few times. This sequence joins TRBV5-6 and TRBJ2-7; TRBD2 aligns across 8 bases. V trimming: 1 base; J trimming: 5 bases; junction bases outside the gene matches: 14. Per the germline V gene, CDR1 is SGHDT and CDR2 is YYEEEE. The CDR3 runs to 17 residues. The CDR3 DNA follows: TGTGCCAGCAGCTTGTACGGCGCGAGAGCGGGGGTGAACGAGCAGTACTTC. This gives the protein CASSLYGARAGVNEQYF.

The gene calls are TRBV19 and TRBJ2-4; the D gene is possibly TRBD1 (5 bases). V lost 2 bases, J lost 0 bases, and 14 bases lay in between. CDR3 length equals 17 residues. Per the germline V gene, CDR1 is LNHDA and CDR2 is SQIVND (reference sequence). CDR3 bases: TGTGCCAGTAGTATAATCAGGGCAGCAGAAGCCAAAAACATTCAGTACTTC. Amino acids: CASSIIRAAEAKNIQYF.

The rearrangement uses TRBV4-2 and TRBJ2-5, with D uncertain. Germline loops: CDR1 LGHNA, CDR2 YNFKEQ. V was pared by 1 base and J by 5 bases, with 8 bases between. CDR3 length: 13 amino acids. CDR3 protein: CASSQARWETQYF. The CDR3 region has the DNA TGTGCCAGCAGCCAAGCGCGGTGGGAGACCCAGTACTTC.

This chain uses TRBV6-6 with TRBJ1-1; no firm D call. From germline, CDR1 is MNHNY and CDR2 SVGAGI (reference sequence). The V end lost 6 bases, the J end lost 0 bases, and 8 bases lay between the germline ends. The CDR3 extends over 13 amino acids. CDR3 region: CASSYIMNTEAFF. The DNA of the CDR3 is TGTGCCAGCAGCTACATTATGAACACTGAAGCTTTCTTT.

The rearrangement joins TRBV7-2 to TRBJ2-7; TRBD2 matches 7 bases. V trimming: 1 base; J trimming: 2 bases; junction bases outside the gene matches: 5. Germline V gives CDR1 SGHTA, CDR2 FQGNSA. CDR3 size: 15 residues. CDR3 protein: CASSLGLAVPYEQYF. The DNA of the CDR3 is TGTGCCAGCAGCTTAGGGCTAGCGGTCCCCTACGAGCAGTACTTC.

The rearrangement joins TRBV27 to TRBJ2-5; 12 bases fit TRBD2. Trimming cost V 2 bases and J 4 bases; bases outside gene matches: 11. The germline V gene encodes CDR1 MNHEY and CDR2 SMNVEV (reference sequence). There are 18 residues in the CDR3. CDR3 in DNA: TGTGCCAGCAGTTTAAGACTAGCGGGGGATGAGGGTCCAGAGACCCAGTACTTC. Translated: CASSLRLAGDEGPETQYF.

This clone was detected only a few times. CDR3 amino acids: CASSFQGSQSPLHF. The CDR3, as DNA: TGCGCCAGCAGCTTCCAGGGCTCCCAATCACCCCTCCACTTT. The V and J genes are TRBV5-1 and TRBJ1-6, with a tentative D call TRBD1 (5 bases). The CDR3 is 14 amino acids. With 2 bases removed from V and 10 bases from J, the gap between germline ends came to 13 bases. Germline values: CDR1 SGHRS, CDR2 YFSETQ.

The V gene is TRBV6-5, the J gene TRBJ1-2; weak D call: TRBD1 (5 bases). The CDR3 length is 15 residues. From germline, CDR1 is MNHEY and CDR2 SVGAGI. V lost 0 bases and J 4 bases, leaving 12 bases between the germline ends. CDR3 sequence: CASSYSNTGAYGYTF. DNA for the CDR3: TGTGCCAGCAGTTACTCGAACACAGGAGCCTATGGCTACACCTTC.

This rearrangement joins TRBV2 to TRBJ2-7; D ambiguous. V lost 4 bases and J 6 bases, leaving 7 bases between the germline ends. Germline V CDR1 and CDR2: SNHLY, FYNNEI. The CDR3 runs to 11 residues. DNA of the CDR3: TGTGCCAGCAGTGCTGAGGTCGAGCAGTACTTC. It encodes CASSAEVEQYF.

V is TRBV27 and J is TRBJ2-5; 8 nucleotides align to TRBD2. Germline lookup yields CDR1 MNHEY and CDR2 SMNVEV (reference sequence). V lost 2 bases, J lost 4 bases, and 9 bases stayed unmatched. This CDR3 region has 16 residues. The CDR3 loop reads CASSLAAGGVTETQYF. The CDR3 DNA is TGTGCCAGCAGTTTAGCGGCGGGGGGCGTAACAGAGACCCAGTACTTC.

J is TRBJ2-5 and V is TRBV7-2; a weak D match, TRBD2 (6 bases). The V gene's germline CDR1 is SGHTA and CDR2 FQGNSA. The CDR3 sequence is 18 residues long. Trimming took off 2 bases at V and 0 bases at J, with 19 bases between the two ends. The CDR3 region is CASSLRGSRGAYQETQYF. DNA of the CDR3: TGTGCCAGCAGCTTAAGGGGCTCTCGCGGGGCCTACCAAGAGACCCAGTACTTC.

This chain joins TRBV6-5 and TRBJ2-3; TRBD2 might be the D (6 bases). The CDR3 is 15 residues long. CDR1 is MNHEY and CDR2 is SVGAGI in the germline V gene. V was pared by 4 bases and J by 6 bases, with 17 bases between. The CDR3: CASSSMGGLRDTQYF. The CDR3 nucleotides read TGTGCCAGCAGTTCTATGGGGGGATTAAGGGATACGCAGTATTTT.

This rearrangement joins TRBV10-1 to TRBJ1-1, with 8 bases fitting TRBD1. This CDR3 spans 14 amino acids. Trimming cost V 9 bases and J 3 bases; bases outside gene matches: 9. Germline lookup yields CDR1 WNHNN and CDR2 SYGVQD (reference sequence). The CDR3 here is CARNRGRVDTEAFF. Written as DNA, the CDR3 is TGCGCCAGGAACAGGGGGAGAGTGGACACTGAAGCTTTCTTT.

The chain carries TRBV9 and TRBJ1-1; 7 bases match TRBD1. With V trimmed by 4 bases and J by 1 base, 4 bases remained unmatched. The length of the CDR3 is 14 residues. Looked up from germline, CDR1 is SGDLS and CDR2 is YYNGEE. CDR3 loop: CASSTGQPNTEAFF. The CDR3 DNA reads TGTGCCAGCAGCACGGGACAGCCGAACACTGAAGCTTTCTTT.